This T cell receptor beta chain comes out of a study of blood T cell repertoires in COVID-19. Study background: Sources were T cells, B-cell-depleted T cells, or PBMCs; the material itself was cDNA or gDNA.

Trimming shortened V by 5 bases and J by 11 bases, and 11 bases separated the two germline ends. CDR1 SGDLS and CDR2 YYNGEE come from the germline V gene. This CDR3 region has 12 residues. Data came from immunoSEQ multiplex PCR; TCRdb stores just in-frame clones and leaves some out. The sample contains more than 350,000 clones, around nine tenths of which appear only once. Sequences were obtained from PBMCs or T cells enriched from blood (not recorded which). The chain is built from TRBV9 and TRBJ1-6, with a possible D match to TRBD1 (5 bases). The sequence came from a woman aged 45-65 years who had recovered from COVID-19. The CDR3 protein is CASRTDQAPLHF. The CDR3 nucleotides are TGTGCCAGCAGGACAGACCAAGCACCCCTCCACTTT.